The present entry profiles one T cell receptor beta chain with its context. Its antigen is unknown. This beta chain lies outside the target of a library built for alpha chains; its clone size means little. Individually, TCR cDNA molecules were each labelled with a unique molecular identifier. One entry per CDR3 protein results from TCRdb running MiXCR on the 5' RACE reads. The table shows some 11,000 distinct CDR3 sequences, with roughly 5% occurring only once. CDR3 length equals 14 residues. Trimming stripped 0 bases from V and 4 bases from J, with 8 bases between. Germline CDR1 is SGHVS and CDR2 is FQNEAQ. The sample originates from a study of spatial heterogeneity in lung cancer. Overall study: In tumor regions TCR transcript counts correlated strongly with a matched bulk RNA-seq T cell module score.

Described time point: sample taken at primary tumor resection. The donors, 70 to 80 patients with untreated early-stage non-small cell lung cancer, provided the samples. Study-level findings and limits: Intratumoral expanded alpha and beta TCR counts were found to track tumor mutation counts. Ubiquitous and regional nonsynonymous mutations were tracked by counts of ubiquitous and regional expanded TCRs, respectively.

The material was lung tumor tissue, obtained at surgery. The TCR originated in a male donor with early-stage non-small cell lung cancer. V gene TRBV7-8 combines with J gene TRBJ2-3; a possible D gene is TRBD2 (6 bases). CDR3 DNA: TGTGCCAGCAGCTTAGCGGGGGGATCAGATACGCAGTATTTT. The encoded protein is CASSLAGGSDTQYF.